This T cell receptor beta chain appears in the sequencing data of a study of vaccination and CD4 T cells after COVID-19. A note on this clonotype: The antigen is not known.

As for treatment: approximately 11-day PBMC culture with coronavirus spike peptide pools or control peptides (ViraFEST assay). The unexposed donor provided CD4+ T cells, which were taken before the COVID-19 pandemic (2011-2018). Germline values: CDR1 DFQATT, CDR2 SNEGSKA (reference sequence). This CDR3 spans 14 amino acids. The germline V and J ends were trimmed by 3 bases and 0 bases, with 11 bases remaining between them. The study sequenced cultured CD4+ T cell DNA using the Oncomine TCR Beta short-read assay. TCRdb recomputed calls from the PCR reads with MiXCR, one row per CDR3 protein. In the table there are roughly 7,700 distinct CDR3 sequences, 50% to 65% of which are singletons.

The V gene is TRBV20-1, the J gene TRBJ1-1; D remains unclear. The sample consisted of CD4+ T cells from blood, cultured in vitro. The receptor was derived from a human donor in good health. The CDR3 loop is CSARKGQMNTEAFF. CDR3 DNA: TGCAGTGCTAGGAAAGGCCAGATGAACACTGAAGCTTTCTTT.